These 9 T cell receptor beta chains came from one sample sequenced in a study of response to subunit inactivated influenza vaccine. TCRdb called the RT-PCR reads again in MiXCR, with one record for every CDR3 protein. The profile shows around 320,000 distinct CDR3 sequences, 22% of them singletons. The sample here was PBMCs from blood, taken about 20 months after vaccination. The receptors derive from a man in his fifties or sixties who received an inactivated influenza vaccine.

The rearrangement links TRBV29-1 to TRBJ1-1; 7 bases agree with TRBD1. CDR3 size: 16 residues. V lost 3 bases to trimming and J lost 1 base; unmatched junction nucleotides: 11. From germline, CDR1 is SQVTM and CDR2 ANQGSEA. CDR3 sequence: CSVDSRRQGRNTEAFF. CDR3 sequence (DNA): TGCAGCGTTGACTCCAGAAGACAGGGACGGAACACTGAAGCTTTCTTT.

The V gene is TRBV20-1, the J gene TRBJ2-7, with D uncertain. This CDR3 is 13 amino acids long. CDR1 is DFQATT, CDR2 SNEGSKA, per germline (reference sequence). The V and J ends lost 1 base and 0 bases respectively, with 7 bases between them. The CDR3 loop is CSARGANSYEQYF. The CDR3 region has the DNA TGCAGTGCTAGAGGGGCTAACTCCTACGAGCAGTACTTC.

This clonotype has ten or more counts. DNA of the CDR3: TGCGCCAGCAGCCAAGATCGGGACTCTGGAAACACCATATATTTT. The encoded protein is CASSQDRDSGNTIYF. The chain carries TRBV4-3 and TRBJ1-3; D is unclear. The CDR3 covers 15 residues. Looked up from germline, CDR1 is LGHNA and CDR2 is YSLEER. V lost 0 bases, J lost 0 bases, and 6 bases lay in between.

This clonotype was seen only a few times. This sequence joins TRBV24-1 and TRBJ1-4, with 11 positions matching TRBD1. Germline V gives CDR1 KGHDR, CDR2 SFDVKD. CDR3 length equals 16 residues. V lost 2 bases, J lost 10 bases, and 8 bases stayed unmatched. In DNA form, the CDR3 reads TGTGCCACCAGTGATTCACCCGGGACAGGGGGAGGAAAACTGTTTTTT. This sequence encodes CATSDSPGTGGGKLFF.

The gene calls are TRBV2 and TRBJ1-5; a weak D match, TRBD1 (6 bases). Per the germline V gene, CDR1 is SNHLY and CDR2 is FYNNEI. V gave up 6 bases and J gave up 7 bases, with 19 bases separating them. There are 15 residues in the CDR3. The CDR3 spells CASRVSGAVRQPQHF. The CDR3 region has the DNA TGTGCCAGCAGAGTATCAGGGGCGGTCAGACAGCCCCAGCATTTT.

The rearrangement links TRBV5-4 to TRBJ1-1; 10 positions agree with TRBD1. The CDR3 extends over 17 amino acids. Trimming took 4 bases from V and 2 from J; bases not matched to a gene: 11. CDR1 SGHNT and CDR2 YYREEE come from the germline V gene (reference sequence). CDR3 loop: CASSPGTGANVNTEAFF. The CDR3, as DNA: TGTGCCAGCAGCCCCGGGACAGGGGCAAATGTAAACACTGAAGCTTTCTTT.

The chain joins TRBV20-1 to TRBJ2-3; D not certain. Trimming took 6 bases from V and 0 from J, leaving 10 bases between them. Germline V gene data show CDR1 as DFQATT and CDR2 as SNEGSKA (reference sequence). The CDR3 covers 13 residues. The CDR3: CSASWASTDTQYF. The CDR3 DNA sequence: TGCAGTGCCTCATGGGCTAGCACAGATACGCAGTATTTT.

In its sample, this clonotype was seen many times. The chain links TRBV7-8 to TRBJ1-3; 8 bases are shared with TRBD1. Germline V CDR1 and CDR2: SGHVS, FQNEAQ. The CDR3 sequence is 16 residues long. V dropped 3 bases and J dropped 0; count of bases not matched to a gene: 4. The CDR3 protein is CASSFTTGDSGNTIYF. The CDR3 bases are TGTGCCAGCAGCTTTACGACAGGGGACTCTGGAAACACCATATATTTT.

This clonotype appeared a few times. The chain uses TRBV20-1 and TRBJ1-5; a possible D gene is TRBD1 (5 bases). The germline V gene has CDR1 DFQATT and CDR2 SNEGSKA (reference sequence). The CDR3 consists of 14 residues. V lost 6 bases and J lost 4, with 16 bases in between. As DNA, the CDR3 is TGCAGTGCCCGGTCGGGGCAGGGAAATCAGCCCCAGCATTTT. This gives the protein CSARSGQGNQPQHF.